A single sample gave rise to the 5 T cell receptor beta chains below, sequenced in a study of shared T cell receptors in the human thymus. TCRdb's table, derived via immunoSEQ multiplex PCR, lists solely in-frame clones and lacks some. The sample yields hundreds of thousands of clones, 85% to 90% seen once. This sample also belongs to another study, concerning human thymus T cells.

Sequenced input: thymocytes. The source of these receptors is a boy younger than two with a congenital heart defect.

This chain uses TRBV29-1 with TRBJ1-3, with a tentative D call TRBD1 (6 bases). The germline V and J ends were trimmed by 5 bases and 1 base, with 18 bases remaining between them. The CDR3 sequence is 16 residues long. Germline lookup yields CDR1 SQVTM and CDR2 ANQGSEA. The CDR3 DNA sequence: TGCAGCGTTTGGGGACACAGCAGCCCTTCTGGAAACACCATATATTTT. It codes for CSVWGHSSPSGNTIYF. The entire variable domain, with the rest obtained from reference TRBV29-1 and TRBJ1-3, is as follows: SAVISQKPSRDICQRGTSLTIQCQVDSQVTMMFWYRQQPGQSLTLIATANQGSEATYESGFVIDKFPISRPNLTFSTLTVSNMSPEDSSIYLCSVWGHSSPSGNTIYFGEGSWLTVV.

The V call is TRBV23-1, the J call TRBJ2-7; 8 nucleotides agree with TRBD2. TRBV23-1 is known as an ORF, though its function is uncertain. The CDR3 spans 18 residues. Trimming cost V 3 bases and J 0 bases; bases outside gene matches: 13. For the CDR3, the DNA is TGCGCCAGCAGTCACCGAAACCTAGCGGGTAGAAGCTCCTACGAGCAGTACTTC. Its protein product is CASSHRNLAGRSSYEQYF.

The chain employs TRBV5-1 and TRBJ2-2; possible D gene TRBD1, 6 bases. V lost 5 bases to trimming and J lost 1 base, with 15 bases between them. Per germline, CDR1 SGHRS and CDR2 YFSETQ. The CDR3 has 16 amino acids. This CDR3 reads CASRPIRGLNTGELFF. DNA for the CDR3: TGCGCCAGCAGGCCGATCAGGGGTTTGAACACCGGGGAGCTGTTTTTT.

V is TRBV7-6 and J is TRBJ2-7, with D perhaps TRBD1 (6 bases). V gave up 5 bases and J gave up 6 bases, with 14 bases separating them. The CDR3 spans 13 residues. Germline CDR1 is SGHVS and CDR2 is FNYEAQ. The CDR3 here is CASSPRQAPEQYF. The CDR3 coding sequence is TGTGCCAGCAGCCCGAGACAGGCCCCCGAGCAGTACTTC.

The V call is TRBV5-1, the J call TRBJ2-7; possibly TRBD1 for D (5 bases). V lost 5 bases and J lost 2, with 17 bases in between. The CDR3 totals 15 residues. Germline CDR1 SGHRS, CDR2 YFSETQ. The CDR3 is CASSQPRVGAYEQYF. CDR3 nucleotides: TGCGCCAGCAGTCAACCCAGGGTAGGCGCCTACGAGCAGTACTTC.